One and the same sample provided the 8 T cell receptor beta chains below, sequenced in a study of CXCR3-negative and CXCR3-positive naive CD8 T cells. The TRB cDNA libraries were prepared by 5' RACE with UMI labels. TCRdb reprocessed the 5' RACE reads and keeps a single row for each CDR3 protein, giving no DNA. Found here are under 50,000 distinct CDR3 sequences; the top ten clones hold roughly 2.4%. The specimen was naive CXCR3- CD8+ T cells from blood. Subset in this sample: CD45RO-CCR7+CD27+CD95- naive CD8+ T cells lacking CXCR3 (TNR3-). Source of these receptors: a human donor in good health. Some clones in this sample may be carry-over from other donors' samples.

The CDR3 loop reads CASSHEMNEQFF. The gene calls are TRBV4-1 and TRBJ2-1. Germline CDR1 and CDR2: MGHRA and YSYEKL. This CDR3 has 12 residues.

V usage is TRBV12-3 or TRBV12-4 and J usage is TRBJ2-1. The CDR3 loop spans 11 amino acids. CDR3 sequence: CASRLYNEQFF.

The CDR3 sequence is CASSRMGRAVETQYF. V gene TRBV12-3 or TRBV12-4 combines with J gene TRBJ2-5; the D gene TCRdb calls, TRBD2, cannot be checked with no DNA. The CDR3 length is 15 residues.

The rearrangement links TRBV27 to TRBJ1-5. This CDR3 contains 18 residues. CDR1 and CDR2 (germline): MNHEY, SMNVEV (reference sequence). The chain's CDR3 is CASSLLPAGPSIDQPQHF.

The chain employs TRBV19 and TRBJ2-1; with no DNA, the TCRdb D assignment of TRBD1 cannot be verified. Germline CDR1 is LNHDA and CDR2 is SQIVND (reference sequence). This CDR3 has 13 amino acids. The CDR3 sequence: CASSIGRYNEQFF.

The V call is TRBV29-1, the J call TRBJ1-2; TCRdb lists TRBD1, though no DNA is available to test this call. CDR3 length equals 17 residues. CDR1 and CDR2 (germline): SQVTM, ANQGSEA. CDR3 residues: CSVDSGSGAPDNYGYTF.

The chain links TRBV19 to TRBJ2-7. This CDR3 contains 15 residues. Germline V CDR1 and CDR2: LNHDA, SQIVND (reference sequence). The CDR3 loop is CASSIGPGSSYEQYF.

The chain couples TRBV9 to TRBJ2-5; the D call from TCRdb, TRBD2, cannot be confirmed without DNA. Germline V CDR1 and CDR2: SGDLS, YYNGEE. CDR3 length: 14 amino acids. The CDR3 protein is CASSVGSGMETQYF. The full variable domain, completed using reference TRBV9 and TRBJ2-5, is DSGVTQTPKHLITATGQRVTLRCSPRSGDLSVYWYQQSLDQGLQFLIQYYNGEERAKGNILERFSAQQFPDLHSELNLSSLELGDSALYFCASSVGSGMETQYFGPGTRLLVL.